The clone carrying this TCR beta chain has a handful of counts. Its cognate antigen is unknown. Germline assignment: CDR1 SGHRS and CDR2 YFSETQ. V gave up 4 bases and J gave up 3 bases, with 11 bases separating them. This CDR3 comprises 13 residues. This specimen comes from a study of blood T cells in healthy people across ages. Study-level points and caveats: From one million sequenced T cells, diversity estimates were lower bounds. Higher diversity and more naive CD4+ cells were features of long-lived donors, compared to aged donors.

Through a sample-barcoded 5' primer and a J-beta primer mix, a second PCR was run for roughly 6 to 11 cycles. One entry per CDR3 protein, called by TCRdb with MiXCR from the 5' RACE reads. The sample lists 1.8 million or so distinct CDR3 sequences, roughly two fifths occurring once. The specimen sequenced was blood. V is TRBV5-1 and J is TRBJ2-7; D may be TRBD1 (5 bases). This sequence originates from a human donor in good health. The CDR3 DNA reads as TGCGCCAGCAGCCAGGACATCTTCTACGAGCAGTACTTC. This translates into CASSQDIFYEQYF.